This passage covers 11 T cell receptor beta chains from one sample sequenced in a study of blood T cells in healthy people across ages. PCR was performed a second time for about 6 to 11 cycles using a sample-barcoded 5' primer and a J-beta primer mix. TCRdb reprocessed the 5' RACE reads via MiXCR and lists one record per CDR3 protein. Of about 1.8 million distinct CDR3 sequences in the sample, around half are singletons; the top ten hold roughly 2.1%. Sample: blood. The receptors stem from a woman between 40 and 50 years old in good health.

The chain links TRBV18 to TRBJ1-5; D gene unclear. Deletions cut 1 base from V and 3 bases from J, with 4 bases between. Germline values: CDR1 KGHSH, CDR2 LQKENI. The CDR3 totals 13 residues. The DNA of the CDR3 is TGTGCCAGCTCACCACGGTTCAATCAGCCCCAGCATTTT. This encodes CASSPRFNQPQHF.

This clonotype was detected only a few times. The genes are TRBV4-2 and TRBJ2-6; D is ambiguous. The CDR3 runs to 17 residues. In germline, CDR1 is LGHNA, CDR2 YNFKEQ. Trimming stripped 0 bases from V and 0 bases from J, with 9 bases between. The chain's CDR3 is CASSQDAGFSGANVLTF. The CDR3 DNA sequence: TGTGCCAGCAGCCAAGACGCCGGTTTCTCTGGGGCCAACGTCCTGACTTTC.

This clonotype was picked up a small number of times. The chain uses TRBV6-1 and TRBJ2-1; TRBD1 agrees at 9 bases. Looked up from germline, CDR1 is MNHNS and CDR2 is SASEGT. This CDR3 has 15 residues. V lost 5 bases, J lost 2 bases, and 4 bases stayed unmatched. The CDR3 region is CASSTRTGAYNEQFF. As DNA, the CDR3 is TGTGCCAGCAGTACCCGGACAGGGGCCTACAATGAGCAGTTCTTC.

The chain combines TRBV20-1 with TRBJ2-3; 7 positions match TRBD1. This CDR3 region has 12 residues. Germline V gene sequence: CDR1 DFQATT, CDR2 SNEGSKA (reference sequence). With 6 bases clipped from V and 3 bases from J, the junction kept 3 bases outside the gene matches. CDR3 coding DNA: TGCAGTGCCTTGACAGGGACAGATACGCAGTATTTT. The encoded protein is CSALTGTDTQYF.

In regard to this clonotype: The junction departs from the called germline gene at one end, perhaps through a read error. The chain uses TRBV20-1 and TRBJ2-5; D may be TRBD1 or TRBD2 (6 bases each). The germline V gene has CDR1 DFQATT and CDR2 SNEGSKA (reference sequence). CDR3 size: 17 residues. CDR3 sequence: CSTSGGPGAEHQETQYF. Written as DNA, the CDR3 is TGCAGTACTAGTGGGGGGCCTGGAGCGGAACACCAAGAGACCCAGTACTTC.

The J gene is TRBJ2-3, the V gene TRBV6-5; D unresolved. The ends were cut back, 4 bases at V and 2 bases at J, with 10 bases in the middle. The CDR3 sequence is 14 residues long. The germline V gene has CDR1 MNHEY and CDR2 SVGAGI. The CDR3 loop is CASSFLQATDTQYF. The CDR3 DNA reads as TGTGCCAGCAGTTTCTTGCAGGCCACAGATACGCAGTATTTT.

This clonotype occurred a few times. In DNA form, the CDR3 reads TGTGCCAGCAGCCCCGGGATAGGGAAAGCTTTCTTT. Protein product: CASSPGIGKAFF. The genes are TRBV9 and TRBJ1-1; D gene ambiguous. Germline assignment: CDR1 SGDLS and CDR2 YYNGEE. Trimming shortened V by 4 bases and J by 9 bases, and 13 bases separated the two germline ends. This CDR3 region has 12 residues.

The genes are TRBV28 and TRBJ1-2, with D possibly TRBD1 on 5 matching bases. This CDR3 comprises 15 residues. The germline gives CDR1 MDHEN, CDR2 SYDVKM. Between the trimmed V and J ends, which lost 6 bases and 2 bases, there was a span of 16 bases. CDR3 amino acids: CASRTEGEWNYGYTF. CDR3 sequence (DNA): TGTGCCAGCAGGACCGAAGGGGAATGGAACTATGGCTACACCTTC.

The genes are TRBV28 and TRBJ2-5; D assignment may be TRBD1 or TRBD2 (5 bases each). CDR1 is MDHEN, CDR2 SYDVKM, per germline. Deletions cut 4 bases from V and 11 bases from J, with 14 bases between. The CDR3 covers 12 residues. The CDR3 nucleotides read TGTGCCAGCAGTTCTCAGGGTTGGGAGCAGTACTTC. The encoded protein is CASSSQGWEQYF.

The V gene is TRBV5-1, the J gene TRBJ1-1, with TRBD1 matching over 12 bases. V was clipped by 3 bases and J by 6 bases; unmatched bases: 12. Per the germline V gene, CDR1 is SGHRS and CDR2 is YFSETQ. The CDR3 extends over 17 amino acids. The CDR3 nucleotides read TGCGCCAGCAGCTGGGGGACAGGGGGCGTGGGAGTCCCTGAAGCTTTCTTT. Translation: CASSWGTGGVGVPEAFF.

This clonotype has a handful of counts. CDR3 residues: CASSSNAELSYGYTF. The DNA of the CDR3 is TGTGCCAGCAGTTCCAACGCGGAGCTGAGCTATGGCTACACCTTC. The V call is TRBV6-6, the J call TRBJ1-2; D not resolved. The CDR3 totals 15 residues. The ends were cut back, 4 bases at V and 4 bases at J, with 16 bases in the middle. CDR1 is MNHNY, CDR2 SVGAGI, per germline (reference sequence).